These T cell receptor beta chains were read from a single sample in a study of a mutant IDH1 vaccine in newly diagnosed glioma. Sequencing used immunoSEQ multiplex PCR; TCRdb keeps in-frame clones, though not all of them. This table holds about 27,000 clones, 70% to 90% found once. For these receptors, no antigen is known. The sequences come from PBMCs, collected from a glioma patient whose treatment included an IDH1 peptide vaccine. The receptors were gathered from a man younger than 45 with glioma. Each CDR3 is given with its conserved first and last residue.

CDR3: CASSLYQETQYF
length: 12
V: TRBV7-6

CDR3: CASSPVGETYNEQFF
length: 15
V: TRBV5-1

CDR3: CASSPRGGILYEAFF
length: 15
V: TRBV2

CDR3: CASSPTGFTEAFF
length: 13
V: TRBV6-5

CDR3: CASMETSLETQYF
length: 13
V: TRBV2

CDR3: CASSRIASGPGELFF
length: 15
V: TRBV5-6

CDR3: CASTPSSGGTDTQYF
length: 15
V: TRBV5-4

CDR3: CASSDAGDGYTF
length: 12
V: TRBV2

CDR3: CASNNGGGTDTQYF
length: 14
V: TRBV25-1

CDR3: CASSQGDGRTNYGYTF
length: 16
V: TRBV4-1

CDR3: CASSLRGGTEAFF
length: 13
V: TRBV27

CDR3: CASSNRGPPTDTQYF
length: 15
V: TRBV6-5

CDR3: CASSLVPGGHRGDTQYF
length: 17
V: TRBV7-8

CDR3: CASSQGEGGGYTF
length: 13
V: TRBV4-3

CDR3: CASSLGEGTGGYNEQFF
length: 17
V: TRBV7-6

CDR3: CASSFGTYPFYTF
length: 13
V: TRBV28

CDR3: CSVGGQGGMNTEAFF
length: 15
V: TRBV29-1

CDR3: CASSIQGINNSPLHF
length: 15
V: TRBV19

CDR3: CASSLLQGRTGELFF
length: 15
V: TRBV5-6

CDR3: CASSRPGQGSGELFF
length: 15
V: TRBV7-9

CDR3: CASSLSYGGASNQPQHF
length: 17
V: TRBV7-9

CDR3: CASSQTVLFCEQFF
length: 14
V: TRBV4-1

CDR3: CASSLGIQGNEKLFF
length: 15
V: TRBV7-2

CDR3: CASSLTQGAGEFSEKLFF
length: 18
V: TRBV5-5

CDR3: CASSDHRNTEAFF
length: 13
V: TRBV6-1

CDR3: CAWSVWVPGVNTEAFF
length: 16
V: TRBV30

CDR3: CASSLLGTASEKLFF
length: 15
V: TRBV7-2

CDR3: CASSVGQLGLATNEKLFF
length: 18
V: TRBV5-1

CDR3: CAISPDRGSNTEAFF
length: 15
V: TRBV10-3

CDR3: CASSALQGNGYTF
length: 13
V: TRBV7-3

CDR3: CASSFREGAGNTIYF
length: 15
V: TRBV27

CDR3: CASSLLPGTSGFLDTQYF
length: 18
V: TRBV4-3

CDR3: CASSPLVLETQYF
length: 13
V: TRBV27

CDR3: CATRGPSTGELFF
length: 13
V: TRBV10-3

CDR3: CAWNGVLSSYNEQFF
length: 15
V: TRBV30

CDR3: CATSRDSGVNSPLHF
length: 15
V: TRBV15

CDR3: CASSDGQGNTGELFF
length: 15
V: TRBV6-4

CDR3: CASSRWGRNTEAFF
length: 14
V: TRBV19

CDR3: CASSLSQSSYEQYF
length: 14
V: TRBV7-2

CDR3: CASSYSEVGWSYEQYF
length: 16
V: TRBV6-5

CDR3: CAWSGVFMNTEAFF
length: 14
V: TRBV30

CDR3: CASSFGTHEDYEQYF
length: 15
V: TRBV5-1

CDR3: CASSFEGGAPSYEQYF
length: 16
V: TRBV27

CDR3: CASHVRATGELFF
length: 13
V: TRBV6-6

CDR3: CASNMGLGSETQYF
length: 14
V: TRBV19

CDR3: CASSLGTRGPKKEKAFF
length: 17
V: TRBV11-3

CDR3: CASSPGGDTQYF
length: 12
V: TRBV25-1

CDR3: CASRGQGTPTNEKLFF
length: 16
V: TRBV19

CDR3: CASSHQTGYTGELFF
length: 15
V: TRBV28

CDR3: CASTASGFSTDTQYF
length: 15
V: TRBV5-1

CDR3: CASSGIGSYEQYF
length: 13
V: TRBV19

CDR3: CSVLETDGNTIYF
length: 13
V: TRBV29-1

CDR3: CASSVIYTDTQYF
length: 13
V: TRBV9

CDR3: CASSHYPGTGFNNYGYTF
length: 18
V: TRBV16